This TCR beta chain was sequenced in a study of T-cell memory formation after mild COVID-19. For the study at large: Most TCR clusters belonged to a single donor. Points from the study as a whole: Nothing confirmed that second-wave clones peaking on day 37 were specific for SARS-CoV-2. Among CD4+ contracting clones, most were CM and EM, and CD8+ ones EMRA. Cross-reactive memory apparently joined, as some responding clones appeared in pre-infection memory.

One entry per CDR3 protein results from TCRdb running MiXCR on the 5' RACE reads. The table has roughly 310,000 distinct CDR3 sequences, more than 15% seen once. The CDR3 covers 13 residues. Trimming removed 1 base at V and 4 bases at J, with 5 bases between. Germline CDR1 and CDR2: DFQATT and SNEGSKA (reference sequence). To note about this clonotype: No antigen is known for it.

The chain uses TRBV20-1 and TRBJ1-6; no clear D gene. The sample was PBMCs or a T cell subset sorted from them (not recorded which). This receptor was identified in a man aged 18 to 29 who had mild COVID-19 (a few samples of this study predate the infection). Cell type and time point are not known. CDR3 amino acids: CSARVGYNSPLHF. CDR3 bases: TGCAGTGCTAGAGTCGGGTATAATTCACCCCTCCACTTT.